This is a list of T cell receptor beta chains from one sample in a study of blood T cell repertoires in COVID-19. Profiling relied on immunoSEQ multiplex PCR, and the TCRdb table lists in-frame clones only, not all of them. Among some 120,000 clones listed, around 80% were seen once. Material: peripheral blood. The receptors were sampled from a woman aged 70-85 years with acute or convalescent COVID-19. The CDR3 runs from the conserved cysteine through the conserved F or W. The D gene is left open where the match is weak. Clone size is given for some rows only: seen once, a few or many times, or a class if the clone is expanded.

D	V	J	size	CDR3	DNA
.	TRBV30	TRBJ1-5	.	CAWADRKDQPQHF	TGTGCCTGGGCTGACAGGAAAGATCAGCCCCAGCATTTT
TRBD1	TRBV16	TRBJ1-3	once	CASSQWRTGSGNTIYF	TGTGCCAGCAGCCAATGGCGGACAGGTTCTGGAAACACCATATATTTT
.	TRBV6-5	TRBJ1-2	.	CASSPFGGRNGYTF	TGTGCCAGCAGTCCCTTTGGGGGCAGGAATGGCTACACCTTC
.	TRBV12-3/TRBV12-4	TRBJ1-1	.	CASSAQGNTEAFF	TGTGCCAGCAGTGCCCAGGGGAACACTGAAGCTTTCTTT
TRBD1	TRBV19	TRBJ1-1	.	CASSQTGTGTEAFF	TGTGCCAGTAGTCAGACCGGGACAGGGACTGAAGCTTTCTTT
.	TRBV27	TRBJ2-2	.	CASSFRTGELFF	TGTGCCAGCAGTTTTCGCACCGGGGAGCTGTTTTTT
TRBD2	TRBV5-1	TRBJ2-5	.	CASSATPGGSEETQYF	TGCGCCAGCAGCGCAACCCCGGGAGGGAGTGAAGAGACCCAGTACTTC
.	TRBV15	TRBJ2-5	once	CATHPGGEETQYF	TGTGCCACCCATCCCGGAGGCGAAGAGACCCAGTACTTC
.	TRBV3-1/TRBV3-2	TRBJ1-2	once	CASSQAPQVLNYGYTF	TGTGCCAGCAGCCAGGCCCCCCAAGTCCTTAACTATGGCTACACCTTC
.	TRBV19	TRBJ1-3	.	CASSTLTGNTIYF	TGTGCCAGTAGTACCCTTACTGGAAACACCATATATTTT
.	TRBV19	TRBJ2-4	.	CASSNSRVAKNIQYF	TGTGCCAGTAGTAACTCCAGGGTGGCCAAAAACATTCAGTACTTC
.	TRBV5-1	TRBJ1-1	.	CASSLAGRGAFF	TGCGCCAGCAGCTTGGCCGGGAGAGGGGCTTTCTTT
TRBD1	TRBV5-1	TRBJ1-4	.	CASSLTGVTNEKLFF	TGCGCCAGCAGCTTGACAGGGGTGACTAATGAAAAACTGTTTTTT
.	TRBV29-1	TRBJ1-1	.	CSVPGPGGTEAFF	TGCAGCGTCCCGGGACCGGGAGGCACTGAAGCTTTCTTT
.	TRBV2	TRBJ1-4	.	CASSGDSSDEKLFF	TGTGCCAGCAGTGGAGATTCTTCCGATGAAAAACTGTTTTTT
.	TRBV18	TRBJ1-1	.	CASSPQGDKNTEAFF	TGTGCCAGCTCACCACAGGGGGATAAGAACACTGAAGCTTTCTTT
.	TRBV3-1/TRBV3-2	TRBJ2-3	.	CASSQDPGLVDTQYF	TGTGCCAGCAGCCAAGATCCAGGGCTCGTAGATACGCAGTATTTT
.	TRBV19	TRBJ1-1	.	CASSIRGIPNTEAFF	TGTGCCAGTAGTATTAGGGGCATCCCGAACACTGAAGCTTTCTTT
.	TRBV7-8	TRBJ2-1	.	CASSPLEPRYNEQFF	TGTGCCAGCAGCCCCCTAGAGCCCCGATACAATGAGCAGTTCTTC
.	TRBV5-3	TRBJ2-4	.	CARSLGPSRLAKNIQYF	TGTGCCAGAAGCTTGGGGCCTAGCAGACTAGCCAAAAACATTCAGTACTTC
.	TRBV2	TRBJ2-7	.	CASTDTTGTPPEYF	TGTGCCAGCACCGATACTACCGGGACACCCCCGGAGTACTTC
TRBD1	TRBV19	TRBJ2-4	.	CASSADRGGIQYF	TGTGCCAGTAGCGCTGACAGGGGTGGAATTCAGTACTTC
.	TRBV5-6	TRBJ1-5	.	CASSLAGTGINQPQHF	TGTGCCAGCAGCTTGGCAGGTACAGGGATTAATCAGCCCCAGCATTTT
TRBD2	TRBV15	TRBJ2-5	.	CATSRGTSGGARETQYF	TGTGCCACCAGCAGAGGGACTAGCGGGGGGGCCCGAGAGACCCAGTACTTC
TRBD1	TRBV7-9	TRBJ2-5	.	CASTRDSTSTQYF	TGTGCCAGCACCCGGGACAGCACCTCTACCCAGTACTTC
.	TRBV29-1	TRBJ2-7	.	CSVEQGQGINEQYF	TGCAGCGTTGAGCAGGGGCAGGGGATAAACGAGCAGTACTTC
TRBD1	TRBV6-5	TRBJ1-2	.	CASRATGEDGYTF	TGTGCCAGCAGGGCGACAGGGGAGGATGGCTACACCTTC
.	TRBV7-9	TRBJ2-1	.	CASSLEPRRGQFF	TGTGCCAGCAGCTTAGAGCCCAGGAGGGGGCAGTTCTTC
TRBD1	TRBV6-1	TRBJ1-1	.	CASSEVGTGITEAFF	TGTGCCAGCAGTGAAGTAGGGACAGGGATAACTGAAGCTTTCTTT
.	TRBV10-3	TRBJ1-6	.	CAISDSTGRNSPLHF	TGTGCCATCAGTGATTCAACAGGGCGGAATTCACCCCTCCACTTT
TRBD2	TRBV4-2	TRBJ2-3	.	CASSQVQGDYSTDTQYF	TGTGCCAGCAGCCAAGTCCAAGGGGACTATAGCACAGATACGCAGTATTTT
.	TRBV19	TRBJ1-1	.	CASSPVQWAGTFF	TGTGCCAGTAGCCCCGTCCAATGGGCGGGAACTTTCTTT
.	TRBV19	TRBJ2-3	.	CASSEGADTQYF	TGTGCCAGTAGTGAAGGGGCGGATACGCAGTATTTT
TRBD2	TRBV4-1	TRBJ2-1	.	CASSHGTSGGGNNEQFF	TGCGCCAGCAGCCATGGGACTAGCGGGGGGGGAAACAATGAGCAGTTCTTC
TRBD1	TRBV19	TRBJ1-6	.	CASSIGTGSSPLHF	TGTGCCAGTAGTATCGGGACAGGGAGCTCACCCCTCCACTTT
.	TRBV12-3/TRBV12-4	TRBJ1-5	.	CASSSRGRQPQHF	TGTGCCAGCAGTTCAAGAGGGCGTCAGCCCCAGCATTTT
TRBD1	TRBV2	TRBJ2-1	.	CASSRDRGVVGEQFF	TGTGCCAGCAGTCGGGACAGGGGGGTAGTCGGTGAGCAGTTCTTC
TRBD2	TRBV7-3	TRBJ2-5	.	CASSLKSGRRETQYF	TGTGCCAGCAGCTTAAAAAGCGGGAGAAGGGAGACCCAGTACTTC
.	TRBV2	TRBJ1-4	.	CASSEARGWNEKLFF	TGTGCCAGCAGTGAAGCAAGGGGCTGGAATGAAAAACTGTTTTTT
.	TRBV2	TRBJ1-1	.	CASRGEPNTEAFF	TGTGCCAGCCGGGGGGAGCCGAACACTGAAGCTTTCTTT
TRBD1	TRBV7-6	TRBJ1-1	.	CASSPGLGQGGKNTEAFF	TGTGCCAGCAGCCCCGGATTAGGACAGGGAGGAAAGAACACTGAAGCTTTCTTT